This TCR beta chain was retrieved from a study of blood T cell repertoires in COVID-19. Participants were placed into cohorts based on the clinical history they reported. Sequencing was performed with immunoSEQ multiplex PCR; in TCRdb, only in-frame clones are kept and a portion is missing. The sample holds 250,000 to 350,000 clones, less than 85% seen once. Trimming left V 0 bases short and J 3 bases short, with 12 bases between. Germline CDR1 reads LGHNA; CDR2 reads YNFKEQ. The CDR3 spans 15 residues. The receptor comes from a woman in her fifties or sixties who had recovered from COVID-19. Sequencing used PBMCs or T cells enriched from blood (not recorded which). J is TRBJ2-7 and V is TRBV4-2; D perhaps matches TRBD2 (6 bases). The CDR3 is CASSQDLLADYEQYF. The CDR3 DNA is TGTGCCAGCAGCCAAGATCTACTAGCAGACTACGAGCAGTACTTC.